These 4 T cell receptor beta chains originate from one sample sequenced in a study of CD8 T cells in ankylosing spondylitis. TCRdb reprocessed the 5' RACE reads with MiXCR, giving one entry per CDR3 protein. The table shows 150,000 to 250,000 distinct CDR3 sequences, with 10% to 15% occurring only once. The source material was blood, either unsorted or a sorted T cell fraction (not recorded which). Receptors originate from a male donor with ankylosing spondylitis or in good health (not recorded which).

The chain couples TRBV4-2 to TRBJ1-1; D gene uncertain. Germline assignment: CDR1 LGHNA and CDR2 YNFKEQ. Trimming cost V 0 bases and J 0 bases, with 5 bases left between them. The CDR3 is 14 residues long. CDR3 in amino acids: CASSQDRLNTEAFF. The CDR3 DNA is TGTGCCAGCAGCCAAGATCGGCTGAACACTGAAGCTTTCTTT.

This clonotype was found a few times. The V call is TRBV12-3 or TRBV12-4, the J call TRBJ1-1; no firm D call. Trimming pared 2 bases from V and 0 bases from J, leaving 4 bases between. This CDR3 is 13 amino acids long. The DNA for the CDR3 is TGTGCCAGCAGTTTATTCGTGAACACTGAAGCTTTCTTT. Its translation: CASSLFVNTEAFF.

This clonotype was observed a handful of times. J is TRBJ2-3 and V is TRBV7-7, with 7 bases aligning to TRBD2. Germline CDR1 and CDR2: SSHAT and FNYEAQ (reference sequence). The CDR3 is 16 residues long. V lost 3 bases, J lost 2 bases, and 8 bases stayed unmatched. The CDR3 is CASSLFEGGATDTQYF. As DNA, the CDR3 is TGTGCCAGCAGCTTGTTCGAGGGAGGGGCCACAGATACGCAGTATTTT.

A single count supports this clonotype. The chain links TRBV6-6 to TRBJ2-1, with unresolved D. The V gene's germline CDR1 is MNHNY and CDR2 SVGAGI (reference sequence). This CDR3 is 13 amino acids long. V lost 2 bases and J lost 6, with 8 bases in between. This CDR3 is CASSYIGSNEQFF. As DNA, the CDR3 is TGTGCCAGCAGTTACATCGGCTCCAATGAGCAGTTCTTC.